These T cell receptor beta chains were read from a single sample in a study of regulatory T cells in long-lasting Graves disease. A single record per CDR3 protein comes from TCRdb applying MiXCR to the multiplex PCR reads. The sample includes fewer than 550,000 distinct CDR3 sequences, about 15% of them seen just once. This sample was also put to use in a study of T cells in Graves' hyperthyroidism and ophthalmopathy.

The specimen comprised peripheral blood mononuclear cells (PBMCs), sampled at new diagnosis, from a patient treated with antithyroid drugs. Receptor source: a woman aged 40-60 years with Graves disease. CDR3s include the opening cysteine and the closing phenylalanine or tryptophan. D genes are given only for firm matches. A clone size is listed for some rows: how often the clone was seen (once, few, many), or a class if it is expanded.

>TRBV6-5|TRBD2|TRBJ2-7|NA
CASSYSGTSGSYEQYF
TGTGCCAGCAGTTACTCCGGGACTAGCGGGTCCTACGAGCAGTACTTC
>TRBV5-6|NA|TRBJ1-1|few
CASSFSGALAFF
TGTGCCAGCAGCTTTTCGGGGGCGTTAGCTTTCTTT
>TRBV12-3/TRBV12-4|TRBD1|TRBJ1-2|many
CASSFETGWGYTF
TGTGCCAGCAGTTTTGAGACAGGGTGGGGCTACACCTTC
>TRBV12-3/TRBV12-4|NA|TRBJ1-2|once
CASMGANYGYTF
TGTGCCAGCATGGGTGCTAACTATGGCTACACCTTC
>TRBV11-2|TRBD2|TRBJ2-1|many
CASSLVTGGSYNEQFF
TGTGCCAGCAGCTTGGTTACGGGGGGCTCCTACAATGAGCAGTTCTTC
>TRBV28|TRBD2|TRBJ2-1|many
CATLERGGLAEQFF
TGTGCCACTCTTGAGCGGGGGGGGCTTGCAGAGCAGTTCTTC
>TRBV10-3|NA|TRBJ1-1|few
CAISEGGSEAFF
TGTGCCATCAGTGAGGGGGGATCTGAAGCTTTCTTT
>TRBV20-1|TRBD1|TRBJ1-1|few
CSARKQGASTEAFF
TGCAGTGCTAGGAAACAGGGGGCTAGTACTGAAGCTTTCTTT
>TRBV28|NA|TRBJ1-5|few
CASRGRMGNQPQHF
TGTGCCAGCAGGGGTCGGATGGGCAATCAGCCCCAGCATTTT
>TRBV5-4|TRBD2|TRBJ2-5|few
CASSVQTSGVGETQYF
TGTGCCAGCAGCGTCCAGACTAGCGGGGTTGGGGAGACCCAGTACTTC
>TRBV11-2|NA|TRBJ1-2|many
CASSLGPAAIYGYTF
TGTGCCAGCAGCTTAGGACCGGCAGCCATCTATGGCTACACCTTC
>TRBV7-9|TRBD1|TRBJ2-7|many
CASIKRTGAYYEQYF
TGTGCCAGCATCAAACGGACAGGGGCCTACTACGAGCAGTACTTC
>TRBV2|TRBD1|TRBJ1-1|many
CASSEMGQVYTEAFF
TGTGCCAGCAGTGAAATGGGACAGGTTTACACTGAAGCTTTCTTT
>TRBV20-1|NA|TRBJ2-6|NA
CSASFRGRSGANVLTF
TGCAGTGCTAGTTTCCGGGGCCGCTCTGGGGCCAACGTCCTGACTTTC
>TRBV7-9|NA|TRBJ2-5|few
CASSFPSEETQYF
TGTGCCAGCAGCTTTCCTAGCGAAGAGACCCAGTACTTC
>TRBV6-9|NA|TRBJ2-1|many
CASSYAGNQQFF
TGTGCCAGCAGTTATGCTGGGAATCAGCAGTTCTTC
>TRBV6-1|TRBD1|TRBJ2-7|many
CASSDPGQGAYEQYF
TGTGCCAGCAGTGACCCGGGACAGGGTGCCTACGAGCAGTACTTC
>TRBV7-2|TRBD1|TRBJ1-5|many
CASSLDRTGRDQPQHF
TGTGCCAGCAGCTTAGATAGGACAGGGCGTGATCAGCCCCAGCATTTT
>TRBV20-1|NA|TRBJ1-1|few
CSANGLQTHERAFF
TGCAGTGCTAATGGGTTACAGACCCACGAGAGGGCTTTCTTT
>TRBV4-2|NA|TRBJ2-7|NA
CASSQEDQGYEQYF
TGTGCCAGCAGCCAAGAGGACCAGGGTTACGAGCAGTACTTC
>TRBV28|NA|TRBJ1-5|many
CASRPRVNQPQHF
TGTGCCAGCAGACCCAGGGTTAATCAGCCCCAGCATTTT
>TRBV30|TRBD1|TRBJ1-1|few
CAWSLGTGNTEAFF
TGTGCCTGGAGTCTTGGGACAGGGAACACTGAAGCTTTCTTT
>TRBV3-1|NA|TRBJ1-4|many
CASSQGSNSEKLFF
TGTGCCAGCAGCCAAGGGAGTAATAGTGAAAAACTGTTTTTT
>TRBV18|NA|TRBJ2-7|few
CASSPPGRGASYEQYF
TGTGCCAGCTCCCCCCCGGGCAGGGGGGCATCCTACGAGCAGTACTTC
>TRBV15|TRBD1|TRBJ2-1|NA
CATSRVGHGTGHEQFF
TGTGCCACCAGCAGAGTGGGCCACGGGACAGGGCATGAGCAGTTCTTC
>TRBV6-2/TRBV6-3|TRBD1|TRBJ1-1|NA
CASSSTGGYRYAEAFF
TGTGCCAGCAGTTCGACAGGGGGATATAGGTACGCTGAAGCTTTCTTT
>TRBV28|TRBD2|TRBJ2-3|NA
CASIMGTKWQADTQYF
TGTGCCAGCATCATGGGGACTAAATGGCAGGCAGATACGCAGTATTTT
>TRBV11-2|TRBD2|TRBJ2-4|many
CASTGTSRFVKNIQYF
TGTGCCAGCACCGGGACTAGCCGTTTTGTCAAAAACATTCAGTACTTC
>TRBV13|NA|TRBJ2-1|many
CASSKQTLDEQFF
TGTGCCAGCAGCAAACAGACCCTCGATGAGCAGTTCTTC
>TRBV20-1|NA|TRBJ2-7|many
CSASGRGSEQYF
TGCAGTGCTTCGGGGCGAGGATCCGAGCAGTACTTC
>TRBV12-3/TRBV12-4|NA|TRBJ1-1|many
CASSPFRRNHEAFF
TGTGCCAGCAGTCCATTCCGGAGGAACCATGAAGCTTTCTTT
>TRBV12-3/TRBV12-4|NA|TRBJ2-2|many
CASKSPRQERAGELFF
TGTGCCAGCAAATCCCCGCGGCAGGAGAGGGCCGGGGAGCTGTTTTTT
>TRBV6-1|TRBD1|TRBJ1-1|NA
CASREQGMNTEAFF
TGTGCCAGCAGGGAACAGGGGATGAACACTGAAGCTTTCTTT
>TRBV4-1|NA|TRBJ1-2|NA
CASSQGSGSYGYTF
TGCGCCAGCAGCCAGGGTTCTGGGTCCTATGGCTACACCTTC
>TRBV6-2/TRBV6-3|TRBD2|TRBJ2-5|NA
CASSYSAGGGQETQYF
TGTGCCAGCAGTTATTCCGCGGGGGGGGGCCAAGAGACCCAGTACTTC
>TRBV19|TRBD1|TRBJ1-6|NA
CASSHRTGINSPLHF
TGTGCCAGTAGTCACCGGACAGGAATTAATTCACCCCTCCACTTT
>TRBV3-1|TRBD2|TRBJ2-5|NA
CASSHPFRTSGSKETQYF
TGTGCCAGCAGCCACCCCTTTCGGACTAGCGGGTCGAAAGAGACCCAGTACTTC
>TRBV7-9|TRBD1|TRBJ2-2|few
CASSYRDSLTGELFF
TGTGCCAGCAGCTACCGGGACAGTTTGACCGGGGAGCTGTTTTTT
>TRBV5-1|NA|TRBJ2-1|few
CASSGGAGEQFF
TGCGCCAGCAGCGGAGGGGCGGGTGAGCAGTTCTTC
>TRBV7-8|NA|TRBJ2-7|many
CASSLGIKLGGSAYEQYF
TGTGCCAGCAGCTTAGGGATCAAACTAGGAGGTAGCGCCTACGAGCAGTACTTC